What follows are 9 T cell receptor beta chains derived from one specimen sequenced in a study of T-cell memory formation after mild COVID-19. TCRdb fed the 5' RACE reads into MiXCR, producing one record per CDR3 protein. The sample carries some 130,000 distinct CDR3 sequences, around a sixth recorded once. The sequenced material came from PBMCs or a T cell subset sorted from them (not recorded which). The source is an adult woman who had mild COVID-19 (a few samples of this study predate the infection). Cell type and time point are not known.

This clonotype was seen only a few times. The chain links TRBV5-1 to TRBJ2-3; possibly TRBD1 for D (6 bases). The CDR3 is 15 amino acids. CDR1 and CDR2 (germline): SGHRS, YFSETQ. The V gene lost 6 bases and the J gene lost 1 base, with 15 bases spanning the gap. CDR3 sequence: CASTPRGGGTDTQYF. The CDR3 region has the DNA TGCGCCAGCACCCCCAGGGGCGGCGGCACAGATACGCAGTATTTT.

This sequence joins TRBV24-1 and TRBJ2-2; 9 nucleotides align to TRBD1. Germline V CDR1 and CDR2: KGHDR, SFDVKD. The CDR3 spans 15 residues. The junction had 4 bases not matched to a gene; V was cut back by 4 bases and J by 5 bases. CDR3 residues: CATSDPGTGTGELFF. The CDR3 DNA reads as TGTGCCACCAGTGACCCCGGGACAGGGACCGGGGAGCTGTTTTTT.

This clonotype came up a few times. V is TRBV24-1 and J is TRBJ2-5; D unresolved. The CDR3 consists of 15 residues. From germline, CDR1 is KGHDR and CDR2 SFDVKD. Trimming removed 3 bases at V and 2 bases at J, with 12 bases between. Here the CDR3 DNA reads TGTGCCACCAGTGATATACAGAAACCGCAAGAGACCCAGTACTTC. This codes for CATSDIQKPQETQYF.

The CDR3 DNA is TGCGCCAGCAGCCATCAGACAACGAACACCGGGGAGCTGTTTTTT. This translates into CASSHQTTNTGELFF. This sequence joins TRBV4-3 and TRBJ2-2; D is uncertain. Germline values: CDR1 LGHNA, CDR2 YSLEER. Trimming removed 3 bases at V and 0 bases at J, with 8 bases between. There are 15 residues in the CDR3.

The chain uses TRBV6-1 and TRBJ2-6; D is undetermined. Trimming shortened V by 3 bases and J by 1 base, and 4 bases separated the two germline ends. Germline V gene sequence: CDR1 MNHNS, CDR2 SASEGT. The CDR3 consists of 14 residues. The CDR3 coding sequence is TGTGCCAGCAGTGATTGGTCTGGGGCCAACGTCCTGACTTTC. This encodes CASSDWSGANVLTF.

This clonotype was recorded a few times. The chain is built from TRBV6-1 and TRBJ2-5; 9 bases fit TRBD2. The CDR3 has 15 amino acids. The J segment lost 1 base and the V segment lost 6 bases, leaving 6 bases of the junction unmatched. The V gene's germline CDR1 is MNHNS and CDR2 SASEGT. CDR3 in DNA: TGTGCCAGCAGCTTAGCGGGGGCCATCCAAGAGACCCAGTACTTC. Residues: CASSLAGAIQETQYF.

This clonotype has just a few counts. The chain has TRBV12-3 or TRBV12-4 and TRBJ2-7, with 10 bases fitting TRBD1. Unmatched junction bases numbered 7, after V lost 5 bases and J lost 0 bases. CDR3 length equals 16 residues. CDR3 DNA sequence: TGTGCCAGCAGTCCGACCGGGACAGGGGACTCCTACGAGCAGTACTTC. Translation gives CASSPTGTGDSYEQYF.

The V call is TRBV3-1, the J call TRBJ2-3; the D gene could be TRBD1 or TRBD2 (5 bases each). Trimming pared 5 bases from V and 2 bases from J, leaving 23 bases between. Germline CDR1 LGHDT, CDR2 YNNKEL (reference sequence). The CDR3 loop spans 18 amino acids. The CDR3 loop reads CASSFRGQGTTYTDTQYF. DNA of the CDR3: TGTGCCAGCAGCTTCCGGGGCCAGGGTACGACCTACACAGATACGCAGTATTTT.

V usage is TRBV24-1 and J usage is TRBJ2-1, with a tentative D call TRBD2 (6 bases). The germline V gene has CDR1 KGHDR and CDR2 SFDVKD. The CDR3 has 15 residues. Trimming removed 3 bases at V and 4 bases at J, with 12 bases between. For the CDR3, the DNA is TGTGCCACCAGTGATCCGGGACTTCCGTACAATGAGCAGTTCTTC. It specifies CATSDPGLPYNEQFF.